This entry lists 29 T cell receptor beta chains sequenced from one sample in a study of CD8+ T cells in alopecia areata. Sequencing used cDNA as its template, made by extracting RNA and reverse transcribing it. The method was immunoSEQ multiplex PCR; TCRdb's version includes in-frame clones alone and lacks a portion of them. The table has some 200,000 clones, around 60% seen once; the top ten hold 14% to 15%. This sample comprised CD4+ T cells sorted from blood, obtained at week 0. These receptors all come from a human donor with alopecia areata.

This clone appeared a few times. The chain recombines TRBV15 with TRBJ2-3; possible D gene TRBD2, 5 bases. The CDR3 has 14 amino acids. Trimming shortened V by 5 bases and J by 0 bases, and 9 bases separated the two germline ends. Germline CDR1 LNHNV, CDR2 YYDKDF (reference sequence). As DNA, the CDR3 is TGTGCCACCAGCGGGAGACCTAGCACAGATACGCAGTATTTT. This gives the protein CATSGRPSTDTQYF.

The genes are TRBV19 and TRBJ2-5; 8 nucleotides agree with TRBD1. Looked up from germline, CDR1 is LNHDA and CDR2 is SQIVND (reference sequence). This CDR3 is 15 amino acids long. Trimming cost V 6 bases and J 4 bases; bases outside gene matches: 10. This chain's CDR3 is CASRKQGGVGETQYF. Here the CDR3 DNA reads TGTGCCAGTAGAAAACAGGGGGGTGTTGGAGAGACCCAGTACTTC.

This clone was recorded a few times. This chain links TRBV18 with TRBJ2-7, with TRBD1 identical over 8 bases. Germline CDR1 and CDR2: KGHSH and LQKENI. The CDR3 loop spans 12 amino acids. V was clipped by 4 bases and J by 6 bases; unmatched bases: 2. The CDR3 spells CASSRDRSEQYF. The CDR3 coding sequence is TGTGCCAGCTCACGGGACAGGTCCGAGCAGTACTTC.

This clone has just a few counts. The chain couples TRBV29-1 to TRBJ1-3; D gene uncertain. The CDR3 is 14 residues long. V was shortened by 3 bases and J by 9 bases, with 18 bases between the two germline ends. Germline CDR1 reads SQVTM; CDR2 reads ANQGSEA. Here the CDR3 DNA reads TGCAGCGTTGACCGCAGGTTACAAGGAGGCACCATATATTTT. Translating it yields CSVDRRLQGGTIYF.

CDR3 residues: CASSLEQGEGYTF. The CDR3 DNA sequence: TGCGCCAGCAGCTTGGAACAGGGAGAAGGCTACACCTTC. The V call is TRBV5-1, the J call TRBJ1-2; TRBD1 might be the D (6 bases). The germline V gene has CDR1 SGHRS and CDR2 YFSETQ. V lost 0 bases, J lost 8 bases, and 11 bases lay in between. The CDR3 sequence is 13 residues long. Full variable domain (remainder filled in from reference TRBV5-1 and TRBJ1-2): KAGVTQTPRYLIKTRGQQVTLSCSPISGHRSVSWYQQTPGQGLQFLFEYFSETQRNKGNFPGRFSGRQFSNSRSEMNVSTLELGDSALYLCASSLEQGEGYTFGSGTRLTVV.

The V and J genes are TRBV7-3 and TRBJ2-3, with TRBD2 matching over 9 bases. V was clipped by 5 bases and J by 8 bases; unmatched bases: 8. CDR3 length: 14 residues. Germline CDR1 is SGHTA and CDR2 is FQGTGA. Here the CDR3 DNA reads TGTGCCAGCAGCGTTAGCGGGGGTCGGGGTACGCAGTATTTT. Translating gives CASSVSGGRGTQYF.

This rearrangement joins TRBV2 to TRBJ1-6; 9 positions agree with TRBD1. The CDR3 extends over 13 amino acids. The V gene end was trimmed by 4 bases and the J gene end by 9 bases; junction bases not matched to a gene: 1. CDR1 and CDR2 (germline): SNHLY, FYNNEI. The CDR3 spells CASSGGQGSPLHF. Written as DNA, the CDR3 is TGTGCCAGCAGTGGGGGACAGGGTTCACCCCTCCACTTT. Drawing the rest from reference TRBV2 and TRBJ1-6, the complete variable domain is EPEVTQTPSHQVTQMGQEVILRCVPISNHLYFYWYRQILGQKVEFLVSFYNNEISEKSEIFDDQFSVERPDGSNFTLKIRSTKLEDSAMYFCASSGGQGSPLHFGNGTRLTVT.

The chain recombines TRBV5-6 with TRBJ1-1; 7 bases match TRBD1. Trimming removed 4 bases from V and 10 bases from J; junction bases left unmatched: 13. This CDR3 is 14 amino acids long. Germline V gene sequence: CDR1 SGHDT, CDR2 YYEEEE. The CDR3 coding sequence is TGTGCCAGCAGCGAAGCGACAGGGTGGTCTGCAGCTTTCTTT. Protein sequence: CASSEATGWSAAFF.

Worth noting for this clone: Other DNA variants within this sample encode the same CDR3. The chain carries TRBV30 and TRBJ2-3; the D is unclear. The germline gives CDR1 GTSNPN, CDR2 SVGIG (reference sequence). The CDR3 covers 12 residues. V was cut by 4 bases and J by 1 base, with 6 bases left in between. The CDR3 here is CAWTGGTDTQYF. In DNA, the CDR3 is TGTGCCTGGACAGGTGGCACAGATACGCAGTATTTT.

The chain recombines TRBV18 with TRBJ1-6; no clear D. V dropped 3 bases and J dropped 0 bases, with 9 bases sitting between them. CDR1 is KGHSH, CDR2 LQKENI, per germline. The CDR3 sequence is 16 residues long. CDR3 sequence: CASSPTESSYNSPLHF. The DNA for the CDR3 is TGTGCCAGCTCACCGACCGAGAGCTCCTATAATTCACCCCTCCACTTT.

The rearrangement uses TRBV7-3 and TRBJ2-6, with D perhaps TRBD2 (6 bases). In germline, CDR1 is SGHTA, CDR2 FQGTGA. The germline V and J ends were trimmed by 4 bases and 0 bases, with 10 bases remaining between them. The CDR3 length is 16 residues. The CDR3 region has the DNA TGTGCCAGCAGCTCGCAGGGAGGCTCTGGGGCCAACGTCCTGACTTTC. Its protein product is CASSSQGGSGANVLTF.

The V call is TRBV2, the J call TRBJ2-5; a possible D gene is TRBD1 (5 bases). The CDR3 is 15 residues long. The V end was cut by 4 bases, the J end by 2 bases, with 14 bases between. Germline V lookup: CDR1 SNHLY, CDR2 FYNNEI. CDR3 sequence: CASSATAKPQETQYF. CDR3 DNA: TGTGCCAGCAGTGCGACAGCAAAACCTCAAGAGACCCAGTACTTC.

This clone has only one observation. The chain links TRBV30 to TRBJ1-4; D is perhaps TRBD1 (6 bases). CDR3 size: 15 residues. CDR1 is GTSNPN, CDR2 SVGIG, per germline (reference sequence). V shed 1 base and J shed 2 bases, with 11 bases lying between them. CDR3 nucleotides: TGTGCCTGGAGTGGAGACAGGCCGACTAATGAAAAACTGTTTTTT. It codes for CAWSGDRPTNEKLFF. Combining the CDR3 with reference TRBV30 and TRBJ1-4 gives the whole variable domain SQTIHQWPATLVQPVGSPLSLECTVEGTSNPNLYWYRQAAGRGLQLLFYSVGIGQISSEVPQNLSASRPQDRQFILSSKKLLLSDSGFYLCAWSGDRPTNEKLFFGSGTQLSVL.

The chain links TRBV6-5 to TRBJ1-5; a weak D match, TRBD1 (6 bases). CDR1 is MNHEY and CDR2 is SVGAGI in the germline V gene. The CDR3 is 15 residues long. Trimming took 6 bases from V and 4 from J, leaving 16 bases between them. CDR3 protein: CASRNRDTGNQPQHF. CDR3 DNA: TGTGCCAGCAGAAACAGGGACACTGGGAATCAGCCCCAGCATTTT.

The V call is TRBV6-5, the J call TRBJ2-5; 8 bases fit TRBD2. The CDR3 is 15 residues long. Germline values: CDR1 MNHEY, CDR2 SVGAGI. Trimming cost V 2 bases and J 3 bases; bases outside gene matches: 5. CDR3 sequence reads: CASSYAGLVEETQYF. The CDR3 DNA follows: TGTGCCAGCAGTTACGCGGGACTAGTCGAAGAGACCCAGTACTTC.

CDR3 sequence (DNA): TGTGCCTGGAGTCTAAAGGGGGGTTCTGAAGCTTTCTTT. Its protein is CAWSLKGGSEAFF. The chain uses TRBV30 and TRBJ1-1, with D perhaps TRBD1 (6 bases). Between the trimmed V and J ends, which lost 2 bases and 6 bases, there was a span of 13 bases. Germline CDR1 and CDR2: GTSNPN and SVGIG (reference sequence). The CDR3 totals 13 residues.

The chain combines TRBV30 with TRBJ2-5, with 12 bases identical to TRBD2. This CDR3 spans 14 amino acids. V trimming: 6 bases; J trimming: 1 base; junction bases outside the gene matches: 3. The V gene's germline CDR1 is GTSNPN and CDR2 SVGIG (reference sequence). Here the CDR3 reads CACSTSGSQETQYF. CDR3 coding DNA: TGTGCCTGCTCGACTAGCGGGAGCCAAGAGACCCAGTACTTC.

This clone has at least ten counts. The rearrangement links TRBV6-1 to TRBJ1-6, with D uncertain. The CDR3 has 14 residues. The V end lost 4 bases, the J end lost 6 bases, and 10 bases lay between the germline ends. Germline CDR1 and CDR2: MNHNS and SASEGT. In DNA, the CDR3 is TGTGCCAGCAGTGTGGCGCAGGCTAATTCACCCCTCCACTTT. It translates to CASSVAQANSPLHF.

V usage is TRBV2 and J usage is TRBJ1-5, with D perhaps matching TRBD1 (5 bases). Trimming stripped 6 bases from V and 9 bases from J, with 15 bases between. The CDR3 runs to 13 residues. Germline values: CDR1 SNHLY, CDR2 FYNNEI. In DNA, the CDR3 is TGTGCCAGCAGGTTGGGGCCACCATCGCCCCAGCATTTT. Amino acid sequence: CASRLGPPSPQHF.

This clone was detected only once. The CDR3 sequence is CASSLVGNEQFF. The CDR3 region has the DNA TGTGCCAGCAGCTTAGTAGGGAATGAGCAGTTCTTC. This chain links TRBV11-1 with TRBJ2-1; D call uncertain. The ends were cut back, 1 base at V and 7 bases at J, with 5 bases in the middle. This CDR3 comprises 12 residues. Germline V gene data show CDR1 as SGHAT and CDR2 as FQDESV (reference sequence).

This clone was counted a few times. The chain joins TRBV23-1 to TRBJ1-4; TRBD1 matches at 9 bases. TRBV23-1 is given ORF status, its function remaining uncertain. CDR3 length: 15 residues. V lost 4 bases, J lost 5 bases, and 5 bases stayed unmatched. The chain's CDR3 is CASSLWTGENEKLFF. The DNA for the CDR3 is TGCGCCAGCAGTCTCTGGACAGGGGAAAATGAAAAACTGTTTTTT.

The J gene is TRBJ1-2, the V gene TRBV6-5; no clear D gene. V was pared by 2 bases and J by 2 bases, with 9 bases between. The germline V gene has CDR1 MNHEY and CDR2 SVGAGI. This CDR3 spans 14 amino acids. The CDR3 protein is CASSYMMGNYGYTF. CDR3 nucleotides: TGTGCCAGCAGTTACATGATGGGGAACTATGGCTACACCTTC.

This chain links TRBV29-1 with TRBJ1-1, with 8 bases matching TRBD1. After removal of 6 bases from V and 1 base from J, the junction contained 7 bases not matched to a gene. The CDR3 is made up of 14 amino acids. CDR1 and CDR2 (germline): SQVTM, ANQGSEA. The CDR3 loop reads CSVGGTGGNTEAFF. Written as DNA, the CDR3 is TGCAGCGTCGGCGGGACAGGAGGGAACACTGAAGCTTTCTTT.

This chain connects TRBV29-1 to TRBJ2-7; possible D gene TRBD2, 6 bases. V was cut by 6 bases and J by 3 bases, with 12 bases left in between. Germline CDR1 and CDR2: SQVTM and ANQGSEA. This CDR3 region has 12 residues. As DNA, the CDR3 is TGCAGCGTGGCCGGGGGAGGCTACGAGCAGTACTTC. It specifies CSVAGGGYEQYF.

The chain couples TRBV5-1 to TRBJ2-3; maybe TRBD1 (6 bases). Between the trimmed V and J ends, which lost 7 bases and 5 bases, there was a span of 8 bases. Germline CDR1 SGHRS, CDR2 YFSETQ. This CDR3 spans 11 amino acids. The CDR3 sequence is CASRGGDTQYF. CDR3 sequence (DNA): TGCGCCAGCCGAGGGGGAGATACGCAGTATTTT.

This clone was detected a few times. V is TRBV29-1 and J is TRBJ2-2; D assignment may be TRBD1 or TRBD2 (5 bases each). V lost 7 bases to trimming and J lost 3 bases, with 6 bases between them. The CDR3 has 11 amino acids. The germline CDR1 and CDR2 sequences are SQVTM and ANQGSEA. DNA for the CDR3: TGCAGCGGGGGACACACCGGGGAGCTGTTTTTT. Amino acids: CSGGHTGELFF.

This chain links TRBV7-9 with TRBJ2-1; 15 positions match TRBD2. Trimming took 5 bases from V and 4 from J; bases not matched to a gene: 3. CDR3 length: 16 amino acids. Germline CDR1 and CDR2: SEHNR and FQNEAQ (reference sequence). The CDR3 bases are TGTGCCAGCAGCCCGGGGACTAGCGGGAGGTACAATGAGCAGTTCTTC. Its translation is CASSPGTSGRYNEQFF.

For this clone: The sample holds other DNA sequences that translate to the same CDR3. The J gene is TRBJ1-6, the V gene TRBV18; D call uncertain. The CDR3 has 12 residues. CDR1 is KGHSH and CDR2 is LQKENI in the germline V gene. The V gene lost 0 bases and the J gene lost 10 bases, with 4 bases spanning the gap. Written as DNA, the CDR3 is TGTGCCAGCTCACCACCCGGGTCACCCCTCCACTTT. Protein product: CASSPPGSPLHF.

The gene calls are TRBV29-1 and TRBJ2-3; 8 nucleotides align to TRBD1. The germline CDR1 and CDR2 sequences are SQVTM and ANQGSEA. This CDR3 is built from 15 residues. The V segment lost 3 bases and the J segment 6 bases; nucleotides outside the gene matches: 11. The CDR3 bases are TGCAGCGTTGAGGTTCTTCAGGGGGCAAGGGATACGCAGTATTTT. Encoded protein: CSVEVLQGARDTQYF.